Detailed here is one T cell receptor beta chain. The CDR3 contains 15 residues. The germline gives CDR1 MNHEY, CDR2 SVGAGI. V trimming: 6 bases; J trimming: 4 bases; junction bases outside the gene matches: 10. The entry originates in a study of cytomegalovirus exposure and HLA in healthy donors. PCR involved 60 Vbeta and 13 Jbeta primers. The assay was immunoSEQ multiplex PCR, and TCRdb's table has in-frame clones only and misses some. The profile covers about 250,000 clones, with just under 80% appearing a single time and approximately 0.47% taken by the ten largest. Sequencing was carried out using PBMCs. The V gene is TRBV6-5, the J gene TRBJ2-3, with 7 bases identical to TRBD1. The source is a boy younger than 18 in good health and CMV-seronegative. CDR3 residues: CASSPRQGWADTQYF. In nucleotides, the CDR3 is TGTGCCAGCAGCCCCCGACAGGGATGGGCAGATACGCAGTATTTT.